These 8 T cell receptor beta chains were sequenced from one sample in a study of beta chain features in type 1 diabetes. Findings of the study overall: Among patients with Type 1 diabetes, TCRB CDR3s were moderately but significantly shorter in every one of the four CD4+ subsets.

What these receptors recognize is not known. Expressed TCRB transcripts were sequenced because the entire RNA isolate underwent reverse transcription. The data were produced by immunoSEQ multiplex PCR, yet TCRdb's version contains in-frame clones alone and is incomplete. The sample holds 300,000 to 450,000 clones, 9.6% seen once. The sample was central memory CD4+ T cells from blood. These receptors were taken from a man aged 25 to 45 with type 1 diabetes.

V and J are TRBV5-4 and TRBJ2-7; TRBD2 agrees at 8 bases. Germline lookup yields CDR1 SGHNT and CDR2 YYREEE (reference sequence). Trimming took 4 bases from V and 6 from J; bases not matched to a gene: 9. This CDR3 is 14 amino acids long. CDR3 sequence reads: CASSPGGTRGEQYF. Here the CDR3 DNA reads TGTGCCAGCAGCCCTGGGGGGACTAGGGGCGAGCAGTACTTC.

In its sample, this clone was seen a few times. The CDR3: CASSLQGPGNTIYF. The CDR3, as DNA: TGTGCCAGCTCACTCCAGGGCCCCGGAAACACCATATATTTT. J is TRBJ1-3 and V is TRBV18; weak D call: TRBD1 (5 bases). Germline assignment: CDR1 KGHSH and CDR2 LQKENI. V lost 4 bases to trimming and J lost 4 bases, with 11 bases between them. The length of the CDR3 is 14 residues.

This sequence joins TRBV7-2 and TRBJ2-7; possible D gene TRBD1, 5 bases. This CDR3 contains 14 residues. The germline V and J ends were trimmed by 5 bases and 3 bases, with 14 bases remaining between them. Per the germline V gene, CDR1 is SGHTA and CDR2 is FQGNSA. CDR3 region: CASSLSGFYYEQYF. Here the CDR3 DNA reads TGTGCCAGCAGCCTTTCAGGGTTTTACTACGAGCAGTACTTC.

The chain employs TRBV9 and TRBJ2-3; the D gene is possibly TRBD1 (5 bases). The CDR3 has 15 amino acids. Germline loops: CDR1 SGDLS, CDR2 YYNGEE. Deletions cut 0 bases from V and 3 bases from J, with 11 bases between. The CDR3 region is CASSVDTPGTDTQYF. The CDR3 nucleotides are TGTGCCAGCAGCGTAGATACCCCAGGGACAGATACGCAGTATTTT. Full variable domain (remainder filled in from reference TRBV9 and TRBJ2-3): DSGVTQTPKHLITATGQRVTLRCSPRSGDLSVYWYQQSLDQGLQFLIQYYNGEERAKGNILERFSAQQFPDLHSELNLSSLELGDSALYFCASSVDTPGTDTQYFGPGTRLTVL.

This clone was picked up a small number of times. Additional DNA sequences in this sample encode the identical CDR3. This chain links TRBV6-5 with TRBJ2-5, with D perhaps given as TRBD1 or TRBD2 (5 bases each). V gave up 0 bases and J gave up 3 bases, with 8 bases separating them. This CDR3 comprises 14 residues. Germline V gene data show CDR1 as MNHEY and CDR2 as SVGAGI. The CDR3 region is CASSYSGTEETQYF. DNA for the CDR3: TGTGCCAGCAGTTACTCCGGGACGGAAGAGACCCAGTACTTC.

This clone was found a few times. V is TRBV4-1 and J is TRBJ1-1; D remains ambiguous. The germline gives CDR1 MGHRA, CDR2 YSYEKL. Trimming removed 0 bases at V and 2 bases at J, with 7 bases between. The CDR3 runs to 14 residues. As DNA, the CDR3 is TGCGCCAGCAGCCAAGATCAGGCCAACACTGAAGCTTTCTTT. It codes for CASSQDQANTEAFF.

This clone was observed many times. The chain uses TRBV11-3 and TRBJ2-5; D assignment may be TRBD1 or TRBD2 (5 bases each). The V gene's germline CDR1 is SGHNT and CDR2 YENEEA. This CDR3 contains 15 residues. V shed 5 bases and J shed 4 bases, with 17 bases lying between them. In DNA, the CDR3 is TGTGCCAGCAGCCCCGGGGCCAGGGTGGGAGAGACCCAGTACTTC. Protein: CASSPGARVGETQYF.

This clone occurred a few times. CDR3 nucleotides: TGTGCCAGCAGCCCCCCGGGCGGGGCGGAGACCCAGTACTTC. This sequence encodes CASSPPGGAETQYF. This rearrangement joins TRBV9 to TRBJ2-5; weak D call: TRBD2 (6 bases). This CDR3 has 14 residues. With 4 bases removed from V and 5 bases from J, the gap between germline ends came to 15 bases. CDR1 and CDR2 (germline): SGDLS, YYNGEE.